One and the same sample provided the 6 T cell receptor beta chains below, sequenced in a study of Ad26.COV2.S vaccination and SARS-CoV-2 variants. Treatment: roughly 19 received Ad26.COV2.S at low or high dose, single or two shots; roughly five received placebo; per-sample allocation not given. Sampling occurred on day 63 after the first vaccine or placebo injection. Only in-frame clones appear in the TCRdb table, and some are missing; sequencing was by immunoSEQ multiplex PCR. Of 300,000 to 350,000 clones in the sample, roughly 90% were seen once. The source material was peripheral blood, sampled in a trial of Ad26.COV2.S vaccine versus placebo. The receptors originated from a person aged 18-60 years who received the Ad26.COV2.S COVID-19 vaccine or a placebo.

The CDR3: CASKGGQGRTDTIYF. In DNA, the CDR3 is TGTGCCAGTAAGGGGGGCCAGGGTCGTACGGACACCATATATTTT. The chain links TRBV19 to TRBJ1-3, with D tentatively TRBD1 (6 bases). From germline, CDR1 is LNHDA and CDR2 SQIVND (reference sequence). V was trimmed by 7 bases and J by 8 bases, leaving 21 bases between them. The CDR3 consists of 15 residues.

The rearrangement uses TRBV27 and TRBJ2-7; 14 bases line up with TRBD2. Trimming took 6 bases from V and 7 from J; bases not matched to a gene: 5. CDR3 length equals 14 residues. Germline V gives CDR1 MNHEY, CDR2 SMNVEV (reference sequence). CDR3 sequence: CASRGLAGDGEQYV. CDR3 nucleotides: TGTGCCAGCAGGGGACTAGCGGGAGACGGGGAGCAGTACGTC.

This clone has a handful of counts. The rearrangement uses TRBV7-2 and TRBJ2-2; D uncertain. Germline V gene lookup returns CDR1 SGHTA and CDR2 FQGNSA. Trimming shortened V by 0 bases and J by 5 bases, and 13 bases separated the two germline ends. The CDR3 contains 16 residues. The CDR3 region has the DNA TGTGCCAGCAGCTTAGCCCCCTATCCCAGGACCGGGGAGCTGTTTTTT. Encoded protein: CASSLAPYPRTGELFF.

This clone was observed a single time. The chain uses TRBV7-9 and TRBJ2-2; TRBD2 aligns across 8 bases. Germline CDR1 and CDR2: SEHNR and FQNEAQ (reference sequence). The CDR3 runs 18 residues. V shed 1 base, J shed 0 bases, and the junction held 7 bases outside the gene matches. CDR3 residues: CASSLGLAGLSNTGELFF. CDR3 DNA sequence: TGTGCCAGCAGCTTAGGGCTAGCGGGTCTATCGAACACCGGGGAGCTGTTTTTT.

The V gene is TRBV7-3, the J gene TRBJ2-1, with 7 positions matching TRBD2. This CDR3 is 12 amino acids long. V shed 8 bases, J shed 9 bases, and the junction held 7 bases outside the gene matches. CDR1 is SGHTA, CDR2 FQGTGA, per germline. CDR3 nucleotides: TGTGCCAGCGCCCGGCGGGAGACTGAGCAGTTCTTC. Protein: CASARRETEQFF.

This clone was detected a few times. CDR3 sequence reads: CASTPEPTNTIYF. CDR3 nucleotides: TGTGCCAGCACCCCAGAACCTACAAACACCATATATTTT. The gene calls are TRBV7-9 and TRBJ1-3; D is unresolved. This CDR3 has 13 amino acids. Between the trimmed V and J ends, which lost 7 bases and 6 bases, there was a span of 13 bases. Germline V CDR1 and CDR2: SEHNR, FQNEAQ (reference sequence).